Presented here are 32 T cell receptor beta chains from one specimen sequenced in a study of blood T cell repertoires in COVID-19. Generated by immunoSEQ multiplex PCR, the TCRdb table keeps only in-frame clones and is missing some. Of 250,000 to 300,000 clones listed, just under 90% are singletons. Sequencing was performed on peripheral blood. The source is a woman in her forties or fifties with COVID-19, enrolled during active disease.

The chain has TRBV28 and TRBJ2-2, with 11 bases identical to TRBD2. The CDR3 covers 19 residues. V gave up 6 bases and J gave up 1 base; unmatched junction bases: 13. Germline V lookup: CDR1 MDHEN, CDR2 SYDVKM. CDR3 in amino acids: CASSPDYGLAGGNTGELFF. The CDR3 region has the DNA TGTGCCAGCAGCCCCGATTACGGGCTAGCGGGAGGGAACACCGGGGAGCTGTTTTTT. Based on the CDR3 plus reference TRBV28 and TRBJ2-2, the full variable domain is DVKVTQSSRYLVKRTGEKVFLECVQDMDHENMFWYRQDPGLGLRLIYFSYDVKMKEKGDIPEGYSVSREKKERFSLILESASTNQTSMYLCASSPDYGLAGGNTGELFFGEGSRLTVL.

V is TRBV11-2 and J is TRBJ2-7, with 7 bases matching TRBD2. Looked up from germline, CDR1 is SGHAT and CDR2 is FQNNGV. This CDR3 has 16 amino acids. The V and J ends lost 2 bases and 4 bases, in that order; junction bases with no gene match: 11. The CDR3 here is CASSLYGRTRAYEQYF. DNA for the CDR3: TGTGCCAGCAGCTTATACGGGCGGACTAGAGCTTACGAGCAGTACTTC.

The chain combines TRBV9 with TRBJ1-6; D is unresolved. The CDR3 runs 15 residues. Trimming took 0 bases from V and 5 from J, leaving 9 bases between them. The germline CDR1 and CDR2 sequences are SGDLS and YYNGEE. CDR3 region: CASSVEAQNNSPLHF. The CDR3 DNA reads as TGTGCCAGCAGCGTAGAAGCACAGAATAATTCACCCCTCCACTTT.

In its sample, this clone was seen once. The chain combines TRBV19 with TRBJ1-1; 8 nucleotides align to TRBD1. This CDR3 is 13 amino acids long. The V gene end was trimmed by 9 bases and the J gene end by 6 bases; junction bases not matched to a gene: 9. In germline, CDR1 is LNHDA, CDR2 SQIVND (reference sequence). The DNA for the CDR3 is TGTGCCAGCAGCCGACAGGGGAGCTCTGAAGCTTTCTTT. Translated: CASSRQGSSEAFF.

The J gene is TRBJ1-1, the V gene TRBV5-1, with TRBD1 matching 7 bases. V lost 5 bases and J lost 0; bases outside the gene matches: 7. This CDR3 comprises 15 residues. In germline, CDR1 is SGHRS, CDR2 YFSETQ. CDR3 sequence: CASSQGGNMNTEAFF. Here the CDR3 DNA reads TGCGCCAGCAGTCAGGGGGGAAACATGAACACTGAAGCTTTCTTT.

V and J are TRBV19 and TRBJ2-1, with 8 bases that match TRBD1. V lost 2 bases to trimming and J lost 7 bases; unmatched junction nucleotides: 7. Per the germline V gene, CDR1 is LNHDA and CDR2 is SQIVND (reference sequence). This CDR3 has 15 residues. CDR3 DNA: TGTGCCAGTAGTATAACAGGACAGGGATGGAATGAGCAGTTCTTC. Translating gives CASSITGQGWNEQFF.

This sequence joins TRBV7-9 and TRBJ1-1; D is uncertain. Germline values: CDR1 SEHNR, CDR2 FQNEAQ (reference sequence). This CDR3 spans 13 amino acids. Trimming removed 0 bases at V and 4 bases at J, with 6 bases between. Here the CDR3 DNA reads TGTGCCAGCAGCTTAGCTTGGAGCACTGAAGCTTTCTTT. It encodes CASSLAWSTEAFF.

CDR3 nucleotides: TGTGCCAGCAGCTTAGATTCGGCCCGGAGTAAGGAGACCCAGTACTTC. Protein sequence: CASSLDSARSKETQYF. The chain links TRBV11-3 to TRBJ2-5; D gene ambiguous. The germline V gene has CDR1 SGHNT and CDR2 YENEEA. The CDR3 extends over 16 amino acids. Trimming left V 0 bases short and J 5 bases short, with 16 bases between.

The chain carries TRBV6-6 and TRBJ2-7, with unresolved D. V was trimmed by 11 bases and J by 8 bases, leaving 19 bases between them. Germline lookup yields CDR1 MNHNY and CDR2 SVGAGI (reference sequence). This CDR3 is built from 12 residues. The CDR3 protein is CASRRLLSQQYF. The DNA of the CDR3 is TGTGCCTCTCGCCGACTTTTAAGCCAGCAGTACTTC.

The gene calls are TRBV7-2 and TRBJ2-1; 7 positions match TRBD2. Trimming removed 3 bases from V and 5 bases from J; junction bases left unmatched: 4. CDR1 and CDR2 from the germline V gene are SGHTA and FQGNSA. The CDR3 spans 14 residues. CDR3 sequence: CASSLPSGDNEQFF. The CDR3 DNA sequence: TGTGCCAGCAGCTTGCCTAGCGGTGACAATGAGCAGTTCTTC.

The genes are TRBV5-1 and TRBJ1-4, with D possibly being TRBD1 (6 bases). The CDR3 totals 14 residues. The V gene's germline CDR1 is SGHRS and CDR2 YFSETQ. Trimming removed 4 bases at V and 8 bases at J, with 15 bases between. This chain's CDR3 is CASSRTVLEEKLFF. The CDR3 coding sequence is TGCGCCAGCAGCAGGACAGTGCTAGAGGAAAAACTGTTTTTT.

The rearrangement uses TRBV7-9 and TRBJ1-2; possibly TRBD1 for D (5 bases). CDR3 length: 13 residues. CDR1 and CDR2 from the germline V gene are SEHNR and FQNEAQ (reference sequence). Trimming pared 5 bases from V and 8 bases from J, leaving 15 bases between. The CDR3 region is CASSPAGVRGYTF. Here the CDR3 DNA reads TGTGCCAGCAGCCCCGCGGGGGTCCGGGGCTACACCTTC.

This chain uses TRBV5-1 with TRBJ1-1; the D gene is possibly TRBD1 (6 bases). Germline CDR1 and CDR2: SGHRS and YFSETQ. The V gene lost 2 bases and the J gene lost 4 bases, with 12 bases spanning the gap. The CDR3 has 14 residues. CDR3 loop: CASSFYRAGTEAFF. The CDR3 coding sequence is TGCGCCAGCAGCTTTTACAGGGCCGGCACTGAAGCTTTCTTT.

DNA of the CDR3: TGTGCCAGCAGCTTAGGGCTGGACAGGGGGCTTAGCTATGGCTACACCTTC. Amino acid sequence: CASSLGLDRGLSYGYTF. V is TRBV7-9 and J is TRBJ1-2; 11 bases agree with TRBD1. CDR3 size: 17 residues. Trimming took 1 base from V and 4 from J; bases not matched to a gene: 8. Germline V gene sequence: CDR1 SEHNR, CDR2 FQNEAQ (reference sequence).

The table lists this clone with a count of one. The gene calls are TRBV19 and TRBJ2-1; 9 nucleotides line up with TRBD1. CDR1 and CDR2 (germline): LNHDA, SQIVND (reference sequence). The CDR3 spans 15 residues. J lost 0 bases, V lost 5 bases, and 2 bases had no gene match. CDR3 amino acids: CASSPDRGSYNEQFF. The DNA of the CDR3 is TGTGCCAGTAGTCCGGACAGGGGCTCCTACAATGAGCAGTTCTTC. The whole variable domain, remainder taken from reference TRBV19 and TRBJ2-1, is DGGITQSPKYLFRKEGQNVTLSCEQNLNHDAMYWYRQDPGQGLRLIYYSQIVNDFQKGDIAEGYSVSREKKESFPLTVTSAQKNPTAFYLCASSPDRGSYNEQFFGPGTRLTVL.

J is TRBJ2-5 and V is TRBV27; 8 bases agree with TRBD1. Germline CDR1 and CDR2: MNHEY and SMNVEV (reference sequence). J lost 2 bases, V lost 6 bases, and 11 bases had no gene match. The CDR3 totals 16 residues. CDR3 nucleotide sequence: TGTGCCAGCAGATCATACCCAGACAGGGGTCAAGAGACCCAGTACTTC. Protein: CASRSYPDRGQETQYF.

The chain couples TRBV24-1 to TRBJ2-3; 8 bases match TRBD1. Germline values: CDR1 KGHDR, CDR2 SFDVKD. The V and J ends lost 11 bases and 2 bases, in that order; junction bases with no gene match: 5. The length of the CDR3 is 13 residues. CDR3 region: CASGQGDTDTQYF. The CDR3 nucleotides read TGTGCCAGCGGACAGGGCGACACAGATACGCAGTATTTT.

The V and J genes are TRBV2 and TRBJ2-7, with D uncertain. Germline CDR1 SNHLY, CDR2 FYNNEI. This CDR3 is built from 13 residues. V lost 8 bases to trimming and J lost 5 bases, with 16 bases between them. This CDR3 reads CASGLSVGDEQYF. The CDR3 coding sequence is TGTGCCAGCGGCCTAAGCGTAGGCGACGAGCAGTACTTC.

The rearrangement uses TRBV19 and TRBJ2-7; TRBD1 matches at 7 bases. The germline V gene has CDR1 LNHDA and CDR2 SQIVND (reference sequence). V was pared by 3 bases and J by 6 bases, with 8 bases of the junction left unmatched. This CDR3 spans 14 amino acids. In nucleotides, the CDR3 is TGTGCCAGTAGTATCGGACAGGTCAACGGCGAGCAGTACTTC. This codes for CASSIGQVNGEQYF.

This sequence joins TRBV19 and TRBJ1-1; D is ambiguous. Looked up from germline, CDR1 is LNHDA and CDR2 is SQIVND (reference sequence). V was trimmed by 5 bases and J by 0 bases, leaving 13 bases between them. This CDR3 has 15 residues. The DNA of the CDR3 is TGTGCCAGTAGTTTAACTCATGCCTTGAACACTGAAGCTTTCTTT. This encodes CASSLTHALNTEAFF.

The V and J genes are TRBV7-9 and TRBJ2-3; D possibly corresponds to TRBD1 (5 bases). Trimming cost V 2 bases and J 1 base, with 13 bases left between them. There are 16 residues in the CDR3. Looked up from germline, CDR1 is SEHNR and CDR2 is FQNEAQ (reference sequence). The CDR3 DNA reads as TGTGCCAGCAGCTTACTCCAGGGTATAGGCACAGATACGCAGTATTTT. Amino acids: CASSLLQGIGTDTQYF. Full variable domain (outside the CDR3, taken from reference TRBV7-9 and TRBJ2-3): DTGVSQNPRHKITKRGQNVTFRCDPISEHNRLYWYRQTLGQGPEFLTYFQNEAQLEKSRLLSDRFSAERPKGSFSTLEIQRTEQGDSAMYLCASSLLQGIGTDTQYFGPGTRLTVL.

The chain employs TRBV24-1 and TRBJ1-5; D ambiguous. CDR1 and CDR2 from the germline V gene are KGHDR and SFDVKD. Trimming took 4 bases from V and 3 from J, leaving 9 bases between them. The CDR3 sequence is 14 residues long. The CDR3 spells CATSDGSVNQPQHF. CDR3 nucleotides: TGTGCCACCAGTGACGGGTCAGTCAATCAGCCCCAGCATTTT.

This chain links TRBV7-2 with TRBJ2-1, with 9 bases aligning to TRBD2. Trimming cost V 6 bases and J 5 bases; bases outside gene matches: 8. The CDR3 sequence is 15 residues long. Germline V lookup: CDR1 SGHTA, CDR2 FQGNSA. The CDR3 loop reads CASSPWVAGDNEQFF. In DNA, the CDR3 is TGTGCCAGCAGTCCTTGGGTAGCGGGGGACAATGAGCAGTTCTTC.

The chain uses TRBV4-2 and TRBJ2-2; a weak D match, TRBD2 (6 bases). Germline CDR1 and CDR2: LGHNA and YNFKEQ. This CDR3 spans 17 amino acids. V was shortened by 0 bases and J by 4 bases, with 15 bases between the two germline ends. CDR3 sequence: CASSQDMASESTGELFF. The CDR3 DNA reads TGTGCCAGCAGCCAAGATATGGCTAGCGAAAGCACCGGGGAGCTGTTTTTT.

As DNA, the CDR3 is TGTGCCAGCAGTTACTCGAGGGGGTGGTTGAACACTGAAGCTTTCTTT. It yields the protein CASSYSRGWLNTEAFF. The V gene is TRBV6-5, the J gene TRBJ1-1; a possible D gene is TRBD1 (6 bases). This CDR3 contains 16 residues. Per the germline V gene, CDR1 is MNHEY and CDR2 is SVGAGI. V was clipped by 0 bases and J by 0 bases, with 11 bases between them.

This clone was observed a single time. The chain combines TRBV30 with TRBJ2-7, with no clear D. The germline gives CDR1 GTSNPN, CDR2 SVGIG (reference sequence). V was pared by 3 bases and J by 2 bases, with 11 bases between. CDR3 length: 13 amino acids. The CDR3 DNA is TGTGCCTGGAGGCTACTACCAACCTACGAGCAGTACTTC. Its protein is CAWRLLPTYEQYF.

As to this clone: Sequence at one end of the junction differs from germline and may be a read error. This sequence joins TRBV3-1 (or the pseudogene TRBV3-2) and TRBJ2-7; TRBD1 aligns across 7 bases. Germline CDR1 and CDR2: LGHDT and YNNKEL (reference sequence). The CDR3 consists of 15 residues. CDR3 amino acids: CAGSPGTAGSYEQYF. The CDR3 DNA follows: TGTGCCGGCAGCCCTGGGACAGCCGGATCTTACGAGCAGTACTTC.

The rearrangement joins TRBV27 to TRBJ1-6; TRBD1 is a possible D gene (5 bases). Germline assignment: CDR1 MNHEY and CDR2 SMNVEV (reference sequence). The V end was cut by 3 bases, the J end by 0 bases, with 18 bases between. The CDR3 spans 19 residues. In DNA form, the CDR3 reads TGTGCCAGCAGTTTTACGGGCAGGGCATCGAGCTCCTATAATTCACCCCTCCACTTT. This gives the protein CASSFTGRASSSYNSPLHF.

In the case of this clone: The sample holds other DNA sequences that translate to the same CDR3. The chain joins TRBV5-1 to TRBJ2-3; a weak D match, TRBD1 (5 bases). Trimming left V 5 bases short and J 1 base short, with 11 bases between. The CDR3 runs to 14 residues. Per the germline V gene, CDR1 is SGHRS and CDR2 is YFSETQ. The CDR3 nucleotides read TGCGCCAGCAGTTCCACAGGCGGCACAGATACGCAGTATTTT. Protein: CASSSTGGTDTQYF.

The chain employs TRBV7-2 and TRBJ1-5; 11 nucleotides agree with TRBD1. Trimming removed 5 bases from V and 4 bases from J; junction bases left unmatched: 4. CDR1 and CDR2 (germline): SGHTA, FQGNSA. The CDR3 runs 15 residues. CDR3 sequence reads: CASSAGQGGNQPQHF. DNA of the CDR3: TGTGCCAGCAGCGCGGGACAGGGGGGGAATCAGCCCCAGCATTTT.

The chain couples TRBV29-1 to TRBJ2-7, with 10 bases aligning to TRBD1. CDR3 length: 14 amino acids. The germline V gene has CDR1 SQVTM and CDR2 ANQGSEA. V was pared by 4 bases and J by 6 bases, with 9 bases of the junction left unmatched. The CDR3 DNA reads as TGCAGCGTTGTGGACAGGGGGAAGAGGGGCGAGCAGTACTTC. Its translation is CSVVDRGKRGEQYF.

The J gene is TRBJ2-1, the V gene TRBV7-9; 11 bases are a match to TRBD2. The ends lost 1 base at V and 7 bases at J; junction bases unmatched: 6. Germline V lookup: CDR1 SEHNR, CDR2 FQNEAQ (reference sequence). CDR3 length: 16 amino acids. CDR3 bases: TGTGCCAGCAGCTTAGGGGGACTAGCGGTGGAAAATGAGCAGTTCTTC. Its translation is CASSLGGLAVENEQFF.